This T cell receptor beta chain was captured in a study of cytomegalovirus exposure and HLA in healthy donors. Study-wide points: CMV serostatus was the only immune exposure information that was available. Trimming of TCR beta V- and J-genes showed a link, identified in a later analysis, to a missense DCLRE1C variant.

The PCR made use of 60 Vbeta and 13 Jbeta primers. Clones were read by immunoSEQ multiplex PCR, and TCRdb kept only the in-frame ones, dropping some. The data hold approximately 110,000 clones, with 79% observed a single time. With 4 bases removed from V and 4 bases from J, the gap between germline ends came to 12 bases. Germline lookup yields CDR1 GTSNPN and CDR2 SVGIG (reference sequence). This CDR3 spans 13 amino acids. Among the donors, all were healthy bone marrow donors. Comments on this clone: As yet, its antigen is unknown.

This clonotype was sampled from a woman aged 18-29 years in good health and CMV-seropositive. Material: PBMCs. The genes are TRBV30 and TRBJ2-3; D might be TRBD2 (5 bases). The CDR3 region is CAWTALASDTQYF. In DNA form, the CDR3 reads TGTGCCTGGACGGCATTAGCGTCAGATACGCAGTATTTT.